A selection of T cell receptor beta chains follows, all from one sample in a study of blood T cells in healthy people across ages. TCRdb called the 5' RACE reads again in MiXCR, with one record for every CDR3 protein. The table lists roughly 720,000 distinct CDR3 sequences, around half of them singletons. Sequencing was performed on blood. Source of these receptors: a man older than 75 in good health. CDR3s include the opening cysteine and the closing phenylalanine or tryptophan. A D gene is named only where the DNA matches it firmly. Clone size is stated in some rows and not others, as once, few, many or a class when expanded.

>TRBJ1-4|TRBV6-1|few|-|16
TGTGCCAGCAGTGAAGCTTCCGCTGCAACTAATGAAAAACTGTTTTTT
CASSEASAATNEKLFF
>TRBJ1-1|TRBV18|few|-|13
TGTGCCAGCTCACCAGATCAGAACACTGAAGCTTTCTTT
CASSPDQNTEAFF
>TRBJ2-7|TRBV7-2|-|-|16
TGTGCCAGCAGCTTAGCGGCAGCTAACTCCTACAATGAGCAGTACTTC
CASSLAAANSYNEQYF
>TRBJ2-5|TRBV7-2|-|-|18
TGTGCCAGCAGCTGGGCCGGACTAAAGGGGGCATCATTCCGTGAGCAGTACTTC
CASSWAGLKGASFREQYF
>TRBJ2-6|TRBV12-3/TRBV12-4|few|TRBD1|17
TGTGCCAGCAGCCCGACAGGGGCAAGCTCTGGGGCCAACGTCCTGACTTTC
CASSPTGASSGANVLTF
>TRBJ2-1|TRBV7-2|-|TRBD2|15
TGTGCCAGCAGACCGAGCGGGAGCTCCTACAATGAGCAGTTCTTC
CASRPSGSSYNEQFF
>TRBJ2-7|TRBV7-2|many|-|10
TGTGCCAGCAGCAACAATGAGCAGTACTTC
CASSNNEQYF
>TRBJ1-2|TRBV4-1|-|-|14
TGCGCCAGCGCCCGCGGGCGGGGCGGCTATGGCTACACCTTC
CASARGRGGYGYTF
>TRBJ2-1|TRBV18|few|-|15
TGTGCCAGCTCACCAGGTACCTCCCCGGGCAATGAGCAGTTCTTC
CASSPGTSPGNEQFF
>TRBJ2-7|TRBV28|once|TRBD2|18
TGTGCCAGCAGTTTGGGATGGACTAGCGGGAGCTTCACCTACGAGCAGTACTTC
CASSLGWTSGSFTYEQYF
>TRBJ2-3|TRBV29-1|-|-|10
TGCAGGGGTTTTCGGGGTAGGCAGTATTTT
CRGFRGRQYF
>TRBJ1-2|TRBV7-2|-|-|14
TGTGCCAGCAGCTCTCAGCCTCAGAACTATGGCTACACCTTC
CASSSQPQNYGYTF
>TRBJ2-1|TRBV15|once|TRBD2|14
TGTGCCACCAGCAGAGCAGCGGGAACCCGTGAGCAGTTCTTC
CATSRAAGTREQFF
>TRBJ2-1|TRBV6-6|-|-|11
TGTGCCAGCAGCCAGGGGGGACAGCAGTTCTTC
CASSQGGQQFF
>TRBJ2-1|TRBV4-1|few|-|17
TGCGCCAGCAGCCAAGATCGCACGGGGATCTCCTACAATGAGCAGTTCTTC
CASSQDRTGISYNEQFF
>TRBJ1-1|TRBV5-1|few|-|14
TGCGCCAGCAGCTTGGGGGCCGAAAACACTGAAGCTTTCTTT
CASSLGAENTEAFF